A selection of T cell receptor beta chains follows, all from one sample in a study of T-cell memory formation after mild COVID-19. A single record per CDR3 protein comes from TCRdb applying MiXCR to the 5' RACE reads. The table records roughly 86,000 distinct CDR3 sequences, approximately 13% of them present only once. The sample was PBMCs or a T cell subset sorted from them (not recorded which). These receptor sequences come from an adult woman who had mild COVID-19 (a few samples of this study predate the infection). Cell type and time point are not known. Both conserved end residues are part of each CDR3. D genes are given only for firm matches. Only some rows state a clone size, as once, few, many or a class for expanded clones.

TRBD1	.	16	TRBV4-1	TRBJ1-5	TGCGCCAGCAGCCAAGATGCGGGACAGACAAATCAGCCCCAGCATTTT	CASSQDAGQTNQPQHF
.	few	16	TRBV12-3/TRBV12-4	TRBJ2-2	TGTGCCAGCAGTTTAGACCCGGGACACAGCACCGGGGAGCTGTTTTTT	CASSLDPGHSTGELFF
.	.	19	TRBV7-3	TRBJ1-2	TGTGCCAGCAGCTCAAGAAATTGGGAGGTAGACCTGGCTAACTATGGCTACACCTTC	CASSSRNWEVDLANYGYTF
TRBD2	many	18	TRBV7-6	TRBJ2-7	TGTGCCAGCACCCGACTAGCGGGAGGTCCCACAAGCTCCTACGAGCAGTACTTC	CASTRLAGGPTSSYEQYF
.	.	15	TRBV9	TRBJ2-1	TGTGCCAGCAGCGCCAGACAGTTCAACTACAATGAGCAGTTCTTC	CASSARQFNYNEQFF
TRBD1	many	15	TRBV5-1	TRBJ2-7	TGCGCCAGCAGCTTGGCAGGGGGCCTCTCCTACGAGCAGTACTTC	CASSLAGGLSYEQYF
TRBD2	.	14	TRBV7-9	TRBJ2-7	TGTGCCAGCAGCTTAGAGGTAGCGGGACTCGAGCAGTACTTC	CASSLEVAGLEQYF
TRBD2	.	22	TRBV10-3	TRBJ2-3	TGTGCCATCAGTGAAGACCGACTGCAGACTAGCGGCCGCCCTACTAGCACAGATACGCAGTATTTT	CAISEDRLQTSGRPTSTDTQYF
TRBD1	.	15	TRBV6-6	TRBJ1-1	TGTGCCAGCAGTTACTTCACAGGGGCGAACACTGAAGCTTTCTTT	CASSYFTGANTEAFF
TRBD2	.	12	TRBV29-1	TRBJ2-7	TGCAGCGCCTGGACTAGCGGGATCGAGCAGTACTTC	CSAWTSGIEQYF
.	few	15	TRBV20-1	TRBJ2-3	TGCAGTGCTAGGCGAGACAGTGGGTTCACAGATACGCAGTATTTT	CSARRDSGFTDTQYF
.	.	14	TRBV9	TRBJ2-3	TGTGCCAGCAGCACCTGGGACAGCACAGATACGCAGTATTTT	CASSTWDSTDTQYF
.	few	15	TRBV15	TRBJ2-3	TGTGCCACCAGCATCTACGACGGTAGCACAGATACGCAGTATTTT	CATSIYDGSTDTQYF
.	.	15	TRBV5-1	TRBJ1-1	TGCGCCAGCAGCTCTATGGGGGATTCGAACACTGAAGCTTTCTTT	CASSSMGDSNTEAFF
TRBD2	few	15	TRBV12-3/TRBV12-4	TRBJ2-5	TGTGCCAGCAGTCCGGGACTAGCGGGGTATGAGACCCAGTACTTC	CASSPGLAGYETQYF
TRBD2	.	15	TRBV7-3	TRBJ2-1	TGTGCCAGCAGCTGGGGACTAGTGACCTCCAATGAGCAGTTCTTC	CASSWGLVTSNEQFF
.	many	16	TRBV5-1	TRBJ2-5	TGCGCCAGCAGCTTGGCACCCGGGGCCACCCTAGAGACCCAGTACTTC	CASSLAPGATLETQYF
TRBD2	.	16	TRBV7-2	TRBJ2-5	TGTGCCAGCAGCTTGGGACTAGCGGGATACCAAGAGGCCCAGTACTTC	CASSLGLAGYQEAQYF
.	many	16	TRBV9	TRBJ2-2	TGTGCCAGCAGCGGAGAAAAGAATCGAAGGACCGGGGAGCTGTTTTTT	CASSGEKNRRTGELFF
TRBD1	.	18	TRBV5-5	TRBJ2-3	TGTGCCAGCAGCTCCCCCTCAGGGGGCCGGGGGTTCCCGGATACGCAGTATTTT	CASSSPSGGRGFPDTQYF
.	few	15	TRBV7-8	TRBJ2-1	TGTGCCAGCAGCCCTTACTATAGCTCCTACAATGAGCAGTTCTTC	CASSPYYSSYNEQFF
TRBD2	.	16	TRBV4-3	TRBJ2-7	TGCGCCAGCAGCCAAGATTACGGTCTAGCGGGATACGAGCAGTACTTC	CASSQDYGLAGYEQYF
TRBD1	.	13	TRBV5-6	TRBJ1-2	TGTGCCAGCCGACAGACAGGGAACCGTGGCTACACCTTC	CASRQTGNRGYTF
.	many	14	TRBV9	TRBJ2-1	TGTGCCAGCAGCGTAGTTGAACCGGATGGTGAGCAGTTCTTC	CASSVVEPDGEQFF